This TCR beta chain was captured by sequencing in a study of siplizumab effects on memory and regulatory T cells. Unstimulated naive, memory, effector memory and TEMRA subsets were also sequenced, drawn from three donor pairs. Study results and limitations: Treatment with siplizumab left mappable alloreactive CD4+ clones averaging nearly 70% Treg-derived, compared with around 26% in controls. A minor fraction of alloreactive clones, and no more, mapped to unstimulated subsets. Naive T cell populations appeared to exhibit greater diversity than memory cells and appeared to be major alloresponse contributors.

The germline CDR1 and CDR2 sequences are MNHEY and SVGAGI. Trimming took 5 bases from V and 0 from J, leaving 5 bases between them. This CDR3 comprises 13 residues. Turning to this clone: As yet, its antigen is unknown.

The method was immunoSEQ multiplex PCR; TCRdb's version includes in-frame clones alone and lacks a portion of them. The sample lists tens of thousands of clones, roughly 96% occurring once. J is TRBJ1-3 and V is TRBV6-5; no reliable D call. The receptor comes from a human donor in good health. Sequenced material: naive CD4+ T cells sorted from blood. CDR3 sequence reads: CASSGLSGNTIYF. DNA for the CDR3: TGTGCCAGCAGTGGGCTCTCTGGAAACACCATATATTTT.